Sequencing of this TCR beta chain was carried out in a study of blood T cell repertoires in COVID-19. The V segment lost 0 bases and the J segment 5 bases; nucleotides outside the gene matches: 6. The CDR3 has 16 residues. Germline V gene lookup returns CDR1 MNHEY and CDR2 SVGAGI. Profiling relied on immunoSEQ multiplex PCR, and the TCRdb table lists in-frame clones only, not all of them. The sample shows fewer than 20,000 clones, roughly 88% of them seen only once. This sequence originates from a human donor in a cohort sampled during active COVID-19. The sequencing sample was made of peripheral blood. This chain connects TRBV6-5 to TRBJ2-5; 10 nucleotides align to TRBD1. CDR3 nucleotide sequence: TGTGCCAGCAGTTACTCCCGGACAGGGGGAGGGGAGACCCAGTACTTC. This codes for CASSYSRTGGGETQYF.